These 26 T cell receptor beta chains were all obtained from the same sample, sequenced in a study of post-analysis software for immune sequencing data. Study-level findings and limits: A handful of TRBV segments were significantly more frequent in patients than in controls. TRBV5-6, TRBV5-1 and TRBV20-1 were among these segments.

Included in the TCR beta cDNA libraries were unique molecular identifiers. From the PCR reads, TCRdb called clonotypes with MiXCR, one entry per CDR3 protein. Among 750,000 to 950,000 distinct CDR3 sequences listed, 53% were seen once. Their specific antigens are unknown. Sequencing used blood. All receptors derive from a girl between 5 and 17 years old with multiple sclerosis.

J is TRBJ2-1 and V is TRBV20-1; 13 nucleotides line up with TRBD2. The CDR3 spans 13 residues. The germline CDR1 and CDR2 sequences are DFQATT and SNEGSKA (reference sequence). Here the CDR3 DNA reads TGCTCGAGACTAGCGGGGGGCTACAATGAGCAGTTCTTC. The encoded protein is CSRLAGGYNEQFF.

The chain carries TRBV4-1 and TRBJ1-1; D perhaps matches TRBD1 (6 bases). This CDR3 comprises 14 residues. CDR1 is MGHRA and CDR2 is YSYEKL in the germline V gene. The germline V and J ends were trimmed by 4 bases and 2 bases, with 11 bases remaining between them. The CDR3 protein is CASSPGTPNTEAFF. The CDR3 DNA follows: TGCGCCAGCAGCCCCGGGACACCTAACACTGAAGCTTTCTTT.

This clonotype has a single count. The J gene is TRBJ1-4, the V gene TRBV12-3 or TRBV12-4, with D uncertain. This CDR3 is built from 13 residues. Trimming removed 2 bases at V and 5 bases at J, with 6 bases between. The CDR3 nucleotides read TGTGCCAGCAGTTTAAGGGAGAATGAAAAACTGTTTTTT. Translated: CASSLRENEKLFF.

The CDR3 spells CSARAGFGYQETQYF. In nucleotides, the CDR3 is TGCAGTGCTAGAGCGGGGTTCGGCTACCAAGAGACCCAGTACTTC. The chain is built from TRBV20-1 and TRBJ2-5; D is perhaps TRBD2 (5 bases). This CDR3 is 15 amino acids long. Trimming stripped 1 base from V and 0 bases from J, with 12 bases between. Germline lookup yields CDR1 DFQATT and CDR2 SNEGSKA (reference sequence).

This chain uses TRBV20-1 with TRBJ2-4, with 11 nucleotides matching TRBD1. V trimming: 6 bases; J trimming: 2 bases; junction bases outside the gene matches: 15. Germline V gives CDR1 DFQATT, CDR2 SNEGSKA (reference sequence). The CDR3 length is 18 residues. The CDR3 DNA is TGCAGTGCCCATGGACAGGGGGCTCTCCTCGGGACCAAAAACATTCAGTACTTC. Translation: CSAHGQGALLGTKNIQYF.

This rearrangement joins TRBV24-1 to TRBJ2-1; 7 nucleotides line up with TRBD2. Unmatched junction bases numbered 3, after V lost 4 bases and J lost 10 bases. Germline V CDR1 and CDR2: KGHDR, SFDVKD. CDR3 length: 12 amino acids. The CDR3 region has the DNA TGTGCCACCAGTGAGCGTAGCGGGGAGCAGTTCTTC. This sequence encodes CATSERSGEQFF.

The chain combines TRBV7-8 with TRBJ1-6; the D is unclear. V lost 1 base and J lost 7, with 8 bases in between. Germline V CDR1 and CDR2: SGHVS, FQNEAQ. The CDR3 covers 14 residues. CDR3 in amino acids: CASSLGTENSPLHF. The CDR3 DNA reads TGTGCCAGCAGCTTAGGGACGGAAAATTCACCCCTCCACTTT.

The chain links TRBV20-1 to TRBJ2-7, with 9 bases identical to TRBD1. Trimming at V came to 3 bases and at J to 4 bases, leaving 7 bases not matched to a gene. The CDR3 spans 14 residues. CDR1 is DFQATT and CDR2 is SNEGSKA in the germline V gene (reference sequence). The CDR3, as DNA: TGCAGTGCTAGGAGCTTACAGGGGGCTTACGAGCAGTACTTC. Translating gives CSARSLQGAYEQYF.

The chain carries TRBV12-3 or TRBV12-4 and TRBJ1-2; the D is unclear. Trimming cost V 5 bases and J 4 bases, with 14 bases left between them. The CDR3 covers 14 residues. CDR3 protein: CASSPRAGSYGYTF. DNA of the CDR3: TGTGCCAGCAGTCCCCGGGCCGGATCCTATGGCTACACCTTC.

The V gene is TRBV6-1, the J gene TRBJ2-1, with D unclear. The CDR3 runs to 11 residues. CDR1 MNHNS and CDR2 SASEGT come from the germline V gene. Trimming took 7 bases from V and 7 from J, leaving 8 bases between them. CDR3 sequence: CASMGWNEQFF. The DNA of the CDR3 is TGTGCCAGCATGGGATGGAATGAGCAGTTCTTC.

The chain uses TRBV3-1 and TRBJ1-4; tentatively, D is TRBD1 (5 bases). V gave up 0 bases and J gave up 13 bases, with 12 bases separating them. Per the germline V gene, CDR1 is LGHDT and CDR2 is YNNKEL (reference sequence). CDR3 length equals 13 residues. The CDR3 is CASSQDPAGRLFF. DNA of the CDR3: TGTGCCAGCAGCCAAGATCCCGCAGGGAGACTGTTTTTT.

This clonotype was recorded only once. CDR3 loop: CASSLDGAAFDTQYF. The CDR3 coding sequence is TGTGCCAGCAGCTTAGACGGTGCCGCCTTCGATACGCAGTATTTT. V and J are TRBV11-2 and TRBJ2-3, with no clear D. The V end lost 0 bases, the J end lost 6 bases, and 13 bases lay between the germline ends. The CDR3 length is 15 residues. Germline V lookup: CDR1 SGHAT, CDR2 FQNNGV.

The genes are TRBV29-1 and TRBJ1-2; TRBD1 agrees at 11 bases. CDR3 length equals 14 residues. V lost 5 bases and J lost 7; bases outside the gene matches: 9. Germline CDR1 reads SQVTM; CDR2 reads ANQGSEA. CDR3 coding DNA: TGCAGCGTTTTCCCGGGACAGGGGGGATCTGGCTACACCTTC. Residues: CSVFPGQGGSGYTF.

This clonotype showed up just once. V is TRBV2 and J is TRBJ2-2; D tentatively reads TRBD1 or TRBD2 (5 bases each). V lost 4 bases, J lost 4 bases, and 13 bases lay in between. CDR1 is SNHLY, CDR2 FYNNEI, per germline. This CDR3 spans 15 amino acids. The CDR3 sequence: CASSVVRAGTGELFF. The CDR3 coding sequence is TGTGCCAGCAGTGTGGTCAGGGCGGGCACCGGGGAGCTGTTTTTT.

This clonotype was detected only a few times. The V and J genes are TRBV20-1 and TRBJ1-2; maybe TRBD1 (5 bases). The CDR3 length is 14 residues. V was shortened by 4 bases and J by 8 bases, with 20 bases between the two germline ends. Germline V gene lookup returns CDR1 DFQATT and CDR2 SNEGSKA (reference sequence). Here the CDR3 reads CSAKEDTILRGYTF. CDR3 DNA sequence: TGCAGTGCTAAGGAGGACACCATATTGAGAGGCTACACCTTC.

The genes are TRBV27 and TRBJ2-7, with TRBD1 identical over 10 bases. This CDR3 is built from 17 residues. Germline V gives CDR1 MNHEY, CDR2 SMNVEV (reference sequence). V gave up 3 bases and J gave up 2 bases; unmatched junction bases: 10. The CDR3 is CASSFRRGDRGTYEQYF. CDR3 in DNA: TGTGCCAGCAGTTTCCGTAGAGGGGACAGGGGAACCTACGAGCAGTACTTC.

The genes are TRBV12-3 or TRBV12-4 and TRBJ2-3; D ambiguous. The CDR3 consists of 14 residues. V was cut by 10 bases and J by 3 bases, with 17 bases left in between. The CDR3 spells CAIQKGSPTDTQYF. DNA for the CDR3: TGTGCCATTCAAAAGGGCTCCCCTACAGATACGCAGTATTTT.

This clonotype was recorded once. This chain joins TRBV12-3 or TRBV12-4 and TRBJ1-1; 8 bases match TRBD1. V was clipped by 5 bases and J by 1 base; unmatched bases: 9. The CDR3 spans 16 residues. CDR3: CASSPLQGAGNTEAFF. For the CDR3, the DNA is TGTGCCAGCAGTCCACTGCAGGGGGCCGGGAACACTGAAGCTTTCTTT.

The chain couples TRBV5-1 to TRBJ1-1; D unresolved. The CDR3 runs to 16 residues. Germline V gene sequence: CDR1 SGHRS, CDR2 YFSETQ. Between the trimmed V and J ends, which lost 2 bases and 12 bases, there was a span of 26 bases. The CDR3 here is CASSLGFRVDRIDTFF. The CDR3 DNA reads as TGCGCCAGCAGCTTAGGTTTCCGGGTGGACCGAATCGATACTTTCTTT.

Only a few counts were recorded for this clonotype. The gene calls are TRBV5-1 and TRBJ2-1; D could derive from TRBD1 or TRBD2 (5 bases each). From germline, CDR1 is SGHRS and CDR2 YFSETQ. The CDR3 is 15 amino acids. The ends were cut back, 4 bases at V and 10 bases at J, with 21 bases in the middle. CDR3 region: CASSIGTPVSGEQFF. CDR3 DNA: TGCGCCAGCAGCATTGGGACGCCAGTGTCTGGAGAGCAGTTCTTC. Drawing the rest from reference TRBV5-1 and TRBJ2-1, the complete variable domain is KAGVTQTPRYLIKTRGQQVTLSCSPISGHRSVSWYQQTPGQGLQFLFEYFSETQRNKGNFPGRFSGRQFSNSRSEMNVSTLELGDSALYLCASSIGTPVSGEQFFGPGTRLTVL.

V gene TRBV7-9 combines with J gene TRBJ2-7; the D gene is possibly TRBD1 (5 bases). V lost 5 bases to trimming and J lost 5 bases, with 16 bases between them. Germline V lookup: CDR1 SEHNR, CDR2 FQNEAQ (reference sequence). This CDR3 has 14 amino acids. The CDR3 is CASSTNFGADEQYF. CDR3 nucleotide sequence: TGTGCCAGCAGCACTAATTTTGGGGCCGACGAGCAGTACTTC.

The chain joins TRBV18 to TRBJ2-5; D is unclear. Deletions cut 1 base from V and 1 base from J, with 10 bases between. Germline V CDR1 and CDR2: KGHSH, LQKENI. This CDR3 has 15 amino acids. The CDR3 here is CASSPLTPGQETQYF. The CDR3 nucleotides are TGTGCCAGCTCACCACTGACCCCTGGCCAAGAGACCCAGTACTTC.

The table lists this clonotype with a count of one. This chain uses TRBV10-3 with TRBJ2-7, with D perhaps given as TRBD1 or TRBD2 (6 bases each). Germline V gene data show CDR1 as ENHRY and CDR2 as SYGVKD. This CDR3 comprises 12 residues. CDR3 sequence reads: CAVGGTSYEQYF. The CDR3 DNA is TGTGCGGTCGGGGGCACCTCCTACGAGCAGTACTTC.

This clonotype was seen a handful of times. J is TRBJ2-7 and V is TRBV6-5; 9 nucleotides match TRBD1. Trimming cost V 6 bases and J 4 bases; bases outside gene matches: 10. This CDR3 has 15 residues. Looked up from germline, CDR1 is MNHEY and CDR2 is SVGAGI. CDR3 bases: TGTGCCAGCAGGCTCCTCCCCGGACAGGGGTACGAGCAGTACTTC. As protein: CASRLLPGQGYEQYF.

The chain has TRBV10-2 and TRBJ2-1, with a tentative D call TRBD2 (5 bases). The CDR3 is 15 amino acids. Trimming removed 3 bases from V and 3 bases from J, with 12 bases in between. Looked up from germline, CDR1 is WSHSY and CDR2 is SAAADI. CDR3 in DNA: TGCGCCAGCAGTGACGGAGCGGTCCTCTACAATGAGCAGTTCTTC. Translated, it gives CASSDGAVLYNEQFF.

The genes are TRBV30 and TRBJ2-7; TRBD2 agrees at 7 bases. Germline CDR1 and CDR2: GTSNPN and SVGIG (reference sequence). The CDR3 length is 14 residues. The V and J ends lost 7 bases and 4 bases, in that order; junction bases with no gene match: 13. CDR3 nucleotides: TGTGCCTCGACGTACAGCGGGGAACGGTACGAGCAGTACTTC. Protein: CASTYSGERYEQYF.